This T cell receptor (beta chain) was sequenced during a study of blood T cell repertoires in COVID-19. On the study more broadly: Samples of COVID-19 (acute and convalescent) were obtained from the United States, Italy and Spain. PBMCs, B-cell-depleted T cells, or T cells were the source of the cDNA or gDNA that made up the material.

How the authors handled the data: The authors estimated nucleated cell counts from reference gene primer amplification. Using immunoSEQ multiplex PCR, the repertoire was profiled, and TCRdb retains in-frame clones only, with some absent. Clone size and V and J calls were adopted from that table, with D and trimming inferred from the DNA. The sample yields about 64,000 clones, 75% to 85% seen once. Trimming removed 2 bases from V and 4 bases from J, with 6 bases in between. Germline assignment: CDR1 MNHEY and CDR2 SMNVEV (reference sequence). This CDR3 comprises 13 residues. The sample taken for sequencing was peripheral blood. The TCR comes from a human donor in a cohort sampled during active COVID-19. The chain combines TRBV27 with TRBJ1-5; maybe TRBD1 (5 bases). The CDR3, as DNA: TGTGCCAGCAGTTTAAAGGGGAATCAGCCCCAGCATTTT. It codes for CASSLKGNQPQHF.